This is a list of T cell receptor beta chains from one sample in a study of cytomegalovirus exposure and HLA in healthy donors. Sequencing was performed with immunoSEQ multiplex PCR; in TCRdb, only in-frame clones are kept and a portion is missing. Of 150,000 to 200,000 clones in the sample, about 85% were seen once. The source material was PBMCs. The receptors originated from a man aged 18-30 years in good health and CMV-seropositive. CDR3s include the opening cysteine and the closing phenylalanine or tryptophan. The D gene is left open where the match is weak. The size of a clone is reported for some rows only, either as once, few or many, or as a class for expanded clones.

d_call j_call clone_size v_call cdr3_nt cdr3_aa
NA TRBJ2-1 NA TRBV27 TGTGCCAGCGCATCTCTGAGCTCCTACAATGAGCAGTTCTTC CASASLSSYNEQFF
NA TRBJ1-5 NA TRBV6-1 TGTGCCAGCAGAGAGACAGGTAGCAATCAGCCCCAGCATTTT CASRETGSNQPQHF
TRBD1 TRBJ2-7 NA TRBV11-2 TGTGCCAGCAGCTCCGAAAGGACAGGGGCCTACGAGCAGTACTTC CASSSERTGAYEQYF
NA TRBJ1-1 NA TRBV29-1 TGCAGCGTATTTAACAGGGTAGTAGGGGATCTTGAAGCTTTCTTT CSVFNRVVGDLEAFF
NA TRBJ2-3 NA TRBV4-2 TGTGCCAGCAGCCAATATCTAAGCACAGATACGCAGTATTTT CASSQYLSTDTQYF
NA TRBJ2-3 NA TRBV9 TGTGCCAGCAGCCAGGAAGTGTATCGAGGGAATACAGATACGCAGTATTTT CASSQEVYRGNTDTQYF
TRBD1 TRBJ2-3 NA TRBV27 TGTGCCAGCGGGACAGGTTGGGCAGATACGCAGTATTTT CASGTGWADTQYF
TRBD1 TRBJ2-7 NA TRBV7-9 TGTGCCAGCAGCCCCCATAAACCGGACAGGGACGAGCAGTACTTC CASSPHKPDRDEQYF
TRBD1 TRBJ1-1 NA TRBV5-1 TGCGCCAGCCAGCTTGGTTCGGGACAGGGGACGGGGAACACTGAAGCTTTCTTT CASQLGSGQGTGNTEAFF
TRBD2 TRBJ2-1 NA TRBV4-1 TGCGCCAGCAGGTTAGCGGGGGAAAATGAGCAGTTCTTC CASRLAGENEQFF
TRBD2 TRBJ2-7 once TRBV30 TGTGCCTGGAGCCCTAGCGGTAGGCAGTACTTC CAWSPSGRQYF
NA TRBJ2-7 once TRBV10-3 TGTGCCATCAGTGACGCACAGGGCCTTACCTACGAGCAGTACTTC CAISDAQGLTYEQYF
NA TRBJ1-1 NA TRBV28 TGTGCCAGCAGTTTGGGGGCGGAATATGAAGCTTTCTTT CASSLGAEYEAFF
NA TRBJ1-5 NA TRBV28 TGTGCCAGCAGTTGGGTCGACAGAATGGGGAATCAGCCCCAGCATTTT CASSWVDRMGNQPQHF
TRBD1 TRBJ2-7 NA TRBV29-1 TGCAGCGGGAAGGACAGGGGGACATACGAGCAGTACTTC CSGKDRGTYEQYF
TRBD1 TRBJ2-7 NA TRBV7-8 TGTGCCAGCAGCTCTCGGACAGGGGCTTACTACGAGCAGTACTTC CASSSRTGAYYEQYF
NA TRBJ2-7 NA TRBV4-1 TGCGCCAGCAGCCAAGCGTCAGGGAGGCGCTACGAGCAGTACTTC CASSQASGRRYEQYF
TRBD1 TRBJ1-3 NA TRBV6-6 TGTGCCAGCAGTTCCCTAGGGGGGACAGCAGGAAACACCATATATTTT CASSSLGGTAGNTIYF
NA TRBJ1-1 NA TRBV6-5 TGTGCCAGCAGTTACTCCGGGGCTGAAGCTTTCTTT CASSYSGAEAFF
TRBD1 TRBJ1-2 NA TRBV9 TGTGCCAGCAGCGTAGAAGGGGACAGGCCATATGGCTACACCTTC CASSVEGDRPYGYTF
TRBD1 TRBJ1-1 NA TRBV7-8 TGTGCCAGCAGGAGGGGGCGGGGGAACACTGAAGCTTTCTTT CASRRGRGNTEAFF
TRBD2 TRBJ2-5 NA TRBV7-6 TGTGCCAGCAGCTTAAGGGGAGCGGGGCAAGAGACCCAGTACTTC CASSLRGAGQETQYF
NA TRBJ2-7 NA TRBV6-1 TGTGCCAGCAGTGGGGACTCGTACGAGCAGTACTTC CASSGDSYEQYF
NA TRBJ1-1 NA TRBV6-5 TGTGCCAGCAGCAAGCCAGGGAACCCTGAAGCTTTCTTT CASSKPGNPEAFF
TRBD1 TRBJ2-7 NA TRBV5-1 TGCGCCAGCAGCAGAGGACAGGGGGCTTACGAGCAGTACTTC CASSRGQGAYEQYF
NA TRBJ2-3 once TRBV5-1 TGCGCCAGCAGGACGGGACTTCTTGGAGGCACAGATACGCAGTATTTT CASRTGLLGGTDTQYF
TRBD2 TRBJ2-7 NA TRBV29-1 TGCAGCGTAGCTCCGGGACTAGCGGGAGGGCGCTACGAGCAGTACTTC CSVAPGLAGGRYEQYF
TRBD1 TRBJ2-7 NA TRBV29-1 TGCAGCGTCTCGGACAGGGGTTGGTACGAGCAGTACTTC CSVSDRGWYEQYF
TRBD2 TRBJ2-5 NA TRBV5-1 TGCGCCAGCAGCTTGGAGCCTAGCGGCGTCCAAGAGACCCAGTACTTC CASSLEPSGVQETQYF
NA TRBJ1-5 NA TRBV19 TGTGCCAGTAGTTACCAGTCAATTAATCAGCCCCAGCATTTT CASSYQSINQPQHF
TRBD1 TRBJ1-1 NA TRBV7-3 TGTGCCAGCGGTACAGGGGGCGGGAACACTGAAGCTTTCTTT CASGTGGGNTEAFF
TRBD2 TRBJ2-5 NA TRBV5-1 TGCGCCAGCAGCCTGGGGAGGGGTGGAGAGACCCAGTACTTC CASSLGRGGETQYF
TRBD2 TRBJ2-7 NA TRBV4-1 TGCGCCAGCAGCCAAGTCCCAGCGGGACCGATCGAGCAGTACTTC CASSQVPAGPIEQYF
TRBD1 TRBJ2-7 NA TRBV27 TGTGCCAGCAAAGTGACAGGGGGCTGGGAGCAGTACTTC CASKVTGGWEQYF
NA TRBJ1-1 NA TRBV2 TGTGCCAGCAGCTACACAGCCGAAGATGGTTTCTTT CASSYTAEDGFF
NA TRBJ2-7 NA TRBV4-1 TGCGCCAGCAGCCAAGTAGGCCTAGCCTACGAGCAGTACTTC CASSQVGLAYEQYF
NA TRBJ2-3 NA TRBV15 TGTGCCACCAGCGCACGGGGTTGGAGCACAGATACGCAGTATTTT CATSARGWSTDTQYF
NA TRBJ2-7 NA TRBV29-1 TGCAGCGGCGGGGAAGTCTACGAGCAGTACTTC CSGGEVYEQYF
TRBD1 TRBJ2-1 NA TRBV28 TGTGCCAGCACCGGTTTCCGGGACAGGGCAGGTTGGGGCTCCTACAATGAGCAGTTCTTC CASTGFRDRAGWGSYNEQFF
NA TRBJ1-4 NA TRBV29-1 TGCAGCGTTTCTGAGGGTGACGAAAAACTGTTTTTT CSVSEGDEKLFF
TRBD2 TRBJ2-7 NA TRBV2 TGTGCCAGCAGCGCTTTGGGGGCGGGGGGGCGAGAGCAGTACTTC CASSALGAGGREQYF
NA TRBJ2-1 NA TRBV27 TGTGCCAGCAACCCTATGAGCTCCTACAATGAGCAGTTCTTC CASNPMSSYNEQFF
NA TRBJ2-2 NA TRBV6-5 TGTGCCAGCAGAACCGGACTAATTTCCGGGGAGCTGTTTTTT CASRTGLISGELFF
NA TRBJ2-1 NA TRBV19 TGTGCCAGTAGTATCTTCTCCAATGAGCAGTTCTTC CASSIFSNEQFF
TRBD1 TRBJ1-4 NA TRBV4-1 TGCGCCAGCAGCCACCCGACAGGGTCGGAGGGGACTAATGAAAAACTGTTTTTT CASSHPTGSEGTNEKLFF
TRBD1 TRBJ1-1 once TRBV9 TGTGCCAGCAGCCCCCGGGACAGGGAGTACACTGAAGCTTTCTTT CASSPRDREYTEAFF
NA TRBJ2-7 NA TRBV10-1 TGCGCCAGCAGTGAAACGGGGGGCCGCTACGAGCAGTACTTC CASSETGGRYEQYF
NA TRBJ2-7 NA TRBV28 TGTGCCAGCAGGACCCGAACGACAGTCTACGAGCAGTACTTC CASRTRTTVYEQYF
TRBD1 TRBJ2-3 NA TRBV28 TGTGCCGCCCTCTCGCCGGGACAGGGGTGGGATACGCAGTATTTT CAALSPGQGWDTQYF
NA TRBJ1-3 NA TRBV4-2 TGTGCCAGCAGCCAGTCTTTGGGGGGCACCATATATTTT CASSQSLGGTIYF
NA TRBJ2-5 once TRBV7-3 TGTGCCAGCAACGGCGGGCCTGGGGAGACCCAGTACTTC CASNGGPGETQYF
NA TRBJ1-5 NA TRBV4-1 TGCGCCAGCAGCCTGACTCAGGGGCTGAGCAATCAGCCCCAGCATTTT CASSLTQGLSNQPQHF
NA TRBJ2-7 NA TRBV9 TGTGCCAGCAGCGTTAGCAGCGCCGACTACGAGCAGTACTTC CASSVSSADYEQYF
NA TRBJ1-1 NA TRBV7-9 TGTGCCAGCAGCTTAGACCCAGGGCCTTACACTGAAGCTTTCTTT CASSLDPGPYTEAFF